A selection of T cell receptor beta chains follows, all from one sample in a study of cytomegalovirus exposure and HLA in healthy donors. Using immunoSEQ multiplex PCR, the repertoire was profiled, and TCRdb retains in-frame clones only, with some absent. Altogether over 30,000 clones are present, roughly 67% being singletons, with the ten largest covering 10%. Sequenced input: PBMCs. These receptors were obtained from a man aged 35 to 55 in good health and CMV-seropositive. CDR3s include the opening cysteine and the closing phenylalanine or tryptophan. D genes are given only for firm matches. Not every row has a clone size; where given, it reads once, few, many or a size class.

>15|-|TRBJ1-4|TRBD1|TRBV5-6
TGTGCCAGCAGCTTAGGGACAGGGGTAGGCGAAAAACTGTTTTTT
CASSLGTGVGEKLFF
>14|-|TRBJ2-1|TRBD1|TRBV5-1
TGCGCCAGCAGCCGGGCAGGGGGTATGAATGAGCAGTTCTTC
CASSRAGGMNEQFF
>12|-|TRBJ1-2|-|TRBV6-6
TGTGCCAGCAGCCCCGCAGAATATGGCTACACCTTC
CASSPAEYGYTF
>16|-|TRBJ1-1|-|TRBV5-6
TGTGCCAGCAGGAGTAGGACATCCGAGATAGACACTGAAGCTTTCTTT
CASRSRTSEIDTEAFF
>15|-|TRBJ1-1|-|TRBV7-9
TGTGCCAGCAGCTTAAGCGGACTCATGAACACTGAAGCTTTCTTT
CASSLSGLMNTEAFF
>18|few|TRBJ2-6|-|TRBV18
TGTGCCAGCTCACCACAGGTCCGACAGCCCTCAGGGGCCAACGTCCTGACTTTC
CASSPQVRQPSGANVLTF
>15|few|TRBJ2-7|TRBD2|TRBV5-1
TGCGCCAGCAGCGGCGGGACTAGCGGGGGGGCCGAGCAGTACTTC
CASSGGTSGGAEQYF
>14|-|TRBJ2-7|TRBD1|TRBV6-5
TGTGCCAGCACCCCAGACAGGGCCACCTACGAGCAGTACTTC
CASTPDRATYEQYF
>14|few|TRBJ2-5|-|TRBV5-1
TGCGCCAGCAGCTTGGCCAGCGGCGTCGAGACCCAGTACTTC
CASSLASGVETQYF
>14|-|TRBJ2-1|-|TRBV5-1
TGCGCCAGCAGCACAGCTTCCTCCTACAATGAGCAGTTCTTC
CASSTASSYNEQFF
>15|-|TRBJ2-5|TRBD1|TRBV6-6
TGTGCCAGCAGTACCGGGACAGGGTTTAGAGAGACCCAGTACTTC
CASSTGTGFRETQYF
>15|-|TRBJ2-2|-|TRBV7-9
TGTGCCAGCAGCTTAGCAGCGGCGGTCACCGGGGAGCTGTTTTTT
CASSLAAAVTGELFF
>15|-|TRBJ2-3|TRBD1|TRBV11-3
TGTGCCAGCACATCGGGACAGGATGGCACAGATACGCAGTATTTT
CASTSGQDGTDTQYF
>16|-|TRBJ2-7|TRBD2|TRBV5-6
TGTGCCAGCAGCTTGGGAGGGAGGGATAAAAATTACGAGCAGTACTTC
CASSLGGRDKNYEQYF
>16|-|TRBJ2-5|TRBD2|TRBV4-1
TGCGCCAGCAGCCACCCTGCTAGCGGGGGCCCCGGGGCCCAGTACTTC
CASSHPASGGPGAQYF
>15|-|TRBJ2-2|TRBD1|TRBV7-2
TGTGCCAGCAGCCCGCGGACAGGCGGCACCGGGGAGCTGTTTTTT
CASSPRTGGTGELFF
>15|-|TRBJ1-2|-|TRBV11-3
TGTGCCAGCAGCTTAGGCAGGGGTCCCGCCTATGGCTACACCTTC
CASSLGRGPAYGYTF
>16|medium-sized|TRBJ1-6|TRBD1|TRBV7-9
TGTGCCAGCAGCGCGATAGGAGGGACAGAGGATTCACCCCTCCACTTT
CASSAIGGTEDSPLHF
>14|few|TRBJ2-7|-|TRBV9
TGTGCCAGCAGCGTAGCCCAGGGCGTCTACGAGCAGTACTTC
CASSVAQGVYEQYF
>14|-|TRBJ2-1|TRBD1|TRBV11-3
TGTGCCAGCAGCGATCGGGACAGTCCCAATGAGCAGTTCTTC
CASSDRDSPNEQFF
>16|-|TRBJ2-3|TRBD2|TRBV6-1
TGTGCCAGCAGTGATTCGGCGGGGGGAAGCACAGATACGCAGTATTTT
CASSDSAGGSTDTQYF
>17|-|TRBJ2-2|TRBD2|TRBV7-9
TGTGCCAGCAGCGTCCCACCGGGACTAGCGAACACCGGGGAGCTGTTTTTT
CASSVPPGLANTGELFF
>15|-|TRBJ1-6|-|TRBV5-1
TGCGCCAGCAGGTCCGACAGTACCGGGAATTCACCCCTCCACTTT
CASRSDSTGNSPLHF
>12|once|TRBJ1-1|-|TRBV29-1
TGCAGCGACGGGACTGGCGGCACTGAAGCTTTCTTT
CSDGTGGTEAFF